A selection of T cell receptor beta chains follows, all from one sample in a study of T cell responses to AZD1222 COVID-19 vaccine. Assay: immunoSEQ multiplex PCR; the TCRdb copy retains only in-frame clones and omits some. This sample yields 64,000 or so clones, of which less than 90% are seen a single time; under 7.5% belongs to the top ten. The material was peripheral blood, obtained on day 0 of AZD1222 vaccination. These receptor sequences come from an adult in good health. The CDR3 runs from the conserved cysteine through the conserved F or W. A D gene is named only where the DNA matches it firmly. Clone size appears in some rows only: once, few, many, or a class for an expanded clone.

TRBJ2-7 TRBV5-8 NA NA TGTGCCAGCAACATCGGACACTACGAGCAGTACTTC CASNIGHYEQYF
TRBJ1-5 TRBV5-8 NA once TGTGCCAGCAGCTTGGGCCTCCTCAGGGATCAGCCCCAGCATTTT CASSLGLLRDQPQHF
TRBJ2-7 TRBV5-1 NA NA TGCGCCAGCAGCGCATCCGGGACAACCGCCTACGAGCAGTACTTC CASSASGTTAYEQYF
TRBJ2-1 TRBV6-5 NA NA TGTGCCAGCAGTTCCGACTGGGACCTCAACAATGAGCAGTTCTTC CASSSDWDLNNEQFF
TRBJ1-3 TRBV7-9 TRBD1 NA TGTGCCAGCAGCTTAGCGTCAGGGGGAGCTGGAAACACCATATATTTT CASSLASGGAGNTIYF
TRBJ2-4 TRBV12-5 TRBD2 NA TGTGCTAGTGCCATAATACTAGCGGGGAGTCTCGCCAAAAACATTCAGTACTTC CASAIILAGSLAKNIQYF
TRBJ1-2 TRBV3-1/TRBV3-2 NA NA TGTGCCAGCAGCCAAGTTTGGAATTATGGCTACACCTTC CASSQVWNYGYTF
TRBJ2-5 TRBV5-1 NA once TGCGCCAGCAGCCCGTTGGGATCGGGAAATCAAGAGACCCAGTACTTC CASSPLGSGNQETQYF
TRBJ2-5 TRBV25-1 TRBD1 NA TGTGCCAGCAGATCTCGGACAGGGACCGAGGAGACCCAGTACTTC CASRSRTGTEETQYF
TRBJ1-2 TRBV19 NA NA TGTGCCAGTAGTTGGGGGGAATCCTATGGCTACACCTTC CASSWGESYGYTF
TRBJ2-4 TRBV28 TRBD2 NA TGTGCCAGCGGCCTAGCGGGGCCTTTAGCCAAAAACATTCAGTACTTC CASGLAGPLAKNIQYF
TRBJ2-7 TRBV4-1 NA NA TGCGCCAGCAGCCAAAGTCCAGGGTTTGGAGGGCCCCGCTACGAGCAGTACTTC CASSQSPGFGGPRYEQYF
TRBJ2-1 TRBV13 NA NA TGTGCCAGCAGCTTTAGCTATGGGGCGAGCTCCTACAATGAGCAGTTCTTC CASSFSYGASSYNEQFF
TRBJ1-4 TRBV6-5 NA NA TGTGCCAGCAGCCTGACAGTCGACAATGAAAAACTGTTTTTT CASSLTVDNEKLFF
TRBJ1-5 TRBV5-1 NA few TGCGCCAGCAGCTTGGGCGGAAATAGCAATCAGCCCCAGCATTTT CASSLGGNSNQPQHF
TRBJ2-3 TRBV4-1 TRBD1 NA TGCGCCAGCAGCCATGATACAACGGGACAGGGCGTTGATACGCAGTATTTT CASSHDTTGQGVDTQYF
TRBJ1-3 TRBV18 NA NA TGTGCCAGCTCACCCTCCAGTGGAAACACCATATATTTT CASSPSSGNTIYF
TRBJ2-7 TRBV3-1/TRBV3-2 NA NA TGTGCCAGCAGCCAAGCCAGGGTATACTTC CASSQARVYF
TRBJ1-1 TRBV7-9 NA NA TGTGCCACAGCCCAGACAGGTATGAACACTGAAGCTTTCTTT CATAQTGMNTEAFF
TRBJ1-2 TRBV7-8 NA NA TGTGCCAGCAGCCACCCCCGCCGGACAAACTATGGCTACACCTTC CASSHPRRTNYGYTF
TRBJ2-7 TRBV5-1 NA NA TGCGCCAGCAGCTTGGGTTCAGCCGCCTACGAGCAGTACTTC CASSLGSAAYEQYF
TRBJ1-2 TRBV7-9 NA NA TGTGCCAGCAGCTTAGAAGCGGGTAACTATGGCTACACCTTC CASSLEAGNYGYTF
TRBJ1-6 TRBV6-5 NA NA TGTGCCAGCAGTCCCCGGCCCCTCGACTATTCACCCCTCCACTTT CASSPRPLDYSPLHF
TRBJ1-1 TRBV18 NA NA TGTGCCAGCTCACCAGAGTCTGGGAGGGACCTCTTT CASSPESGRDLF
TRBJ2-7 TRBV29-1 NA NA TGCAGCGTTCTTATGGGGGTCTCCTACGAGCAGTACTTC CSVLMGVSYEQYF
TRBJ2-5 TRBV18 TRBD2 once TGTGCCAGCTCACCACCGGAGCGGGGGAGCCTTTGGCAAGAGACCCAGTACTTC CASSPPERGSLWQETQYF
TRBJ1-6 TRBV9 NA few TGTGCCAGCAGCGTGGAGGGGGGGTTAAATTCACCCCTCCACTTT CASSVEGGLNSPLHF